The 29 T cell receptor beta chains reported below all come from one sample, sequenced in a study of shared clonotypes between healthy human individuals. Only CD45RO-negative cells positively selected for CCR7 counted as naive CD8 cells, so terminally differentiated effector memory CD45RA+ cells were excluded. Method: immunoSEQ multiplex PCR; TCRdb's copy keeps in-frame clones and lacks some. This repertoire shows about 2.2 million clones, roughly 93% found once; its top ten account for approximately 1.6%. What was sequenced was naive CD8+ T cells from PBMCs. The receptors were sampled from a man aged 18 to 29 in good health. Some clones in this sample may be carry-over from other donors' samples.

The CDR3 sequence: CASSQIAWNTEAFF. CDR3 in DNA: TGCGCCAGCAGCCAAATTGCATGGAACACTGAAGCTTTCTTT. The chain has TRBV4-1 and TRBJ1-1; D gene uncertain. The CDR3 covers 14 residues. In germline, CDR1 is MGHRA, CDR2 YSYEKL. Trimming removed 2 bases at V and 1 base at J, with 8 bases between.

This chain links TRBV19 with TRBJ1-1; D remains unclear. The CDR3 runs 11 residues. The germline CDR1 and CDR2 sequences are LNHDA and SQIVND (reference sequence). Trimming left V 5 bases short and J 6 bases short, with 7 bases between. The CDR3 DNA follows: TGTGCCAGTAGTGTGGGGTCTGAAGCTTTCTTT. This encodes CASSVGSEAFF.

The rearrangement joins TRBV27 to TRBJ2-2, with TRBD2 matching 9 bases. Germline trimming cut 0 bases from V and 1 base from J; bases unmatched to any gene: 3. The CDR3 is 17 amino acids. CDR1 and CDR2 from the germline V gene are MNHEY and SMNVEV (reference sequence). CDR3 DNA sequence: TGTGCCAGCAGTTTATCTCTAGCGGGAATGAACACCGGGGAGCTGTTTTTT. Encoded protein: CASSLSLAGMNTGELFF.

The chain is built from TRBV30 and TRBJ2-5, with TRBD1 matching 8 bases. The J call may be faulty, since TRBJ2-7 better matches the DNA end. Germline V CDR1 and CDR2: GTSNPN, SVGIG (reference sequence). CDR3 size: 15 residues. Here the CDR3 reads CAWSLPKTGAYEQYF. CDR3 in DNA: TGTGCCTGGAGCCTACCAAAGACAGGGGCCTACGAGCAGTACTTC.

The V and J genes are TRBV9 and TRBJ2-1, with 10 bases lining up with TRBD2. The germline CDR1 and CDR2 sequences are SGDLS and YYNGEE. The CDR3 runs to 15 residues. Germline trimming cut 0 bases from V and 8 bases from J; bases unmatched to any gene: 5. CDR3 sequence: CASSVVAAGGDEQFF. CDR3 coding DNA: TGTGCCAGCAGCGTAGTGGCAGCGGGAGGGGATGAGCAGTTCTTC.

J is TRBJ2-7 and V is TRBV2; 7 positions match TRBD1. V shed 7 bases and J 1 base; nucleotides not matched to a gene: 7. CDR3 size: 14 residues. Germline CDR1 and CDR2: SNHLY and FYNNEI. CDR3 protein: CASTDRDSSYEQYF. The CDR3 DNA sequence: TGTGCCAGCACTGACCGGGACAGTTCCTACGAGCAGTACTTC. The complete variable domain, with remaining parts taken from reference TRBV2 and TRBJ2-7, reads EPEVTQTPSHQVTQMGQEVILRCVPISNHLYFYWYRQILGQKVEFLVSFYNNEISEKSEIFDDQFSVERPDGSNFTLKIRSTKLEDSAMYFCASTDRDSSYEQYFGPGTRLTVT.

The J gene is TRBJ2-1, the V gene TRBV5-1, with 8 bases fitting TRBD2. The ends lost 1 base at V and 5 bases at J; junction bases unmatched: 5. Looked up from germline, CDR1 is SGHRS and CDR2 is YFSETQ. There are 15 residues in the CDR3. CDR3 DNA sequence: TGCGCCAGCAGCTTGCTACAGCGGGGGAACAATGAGCAGTTCTTC. It encodes CASSLLQRGNNEQFF.

This sequence joins TRBV28 and TRBJ2-6; TRBD1 aligns across 7 bases. The CDR3 length is 20 residues. Trimming at V came to 4 bases and at J to 1 base, leaving 16 bases not matched to a gene. Germline V gene data show CDR1 as MDHEN and CDR2 as SYDVKM. The chain's CDR3 is CASSSSPGWDSPSGANVLTF. The CDR3, as DNA: TGTGCCAGCAGTTCAAGCCCCGGGTGGGACAGCCCATCTGGGGCCAACGTCCTGACTTTC. Filled out from reference TRBV28 and TRBJ2-6, the complete variable domain reads DVKVTQSSRYLVKRTGEKVFLECVQDMDHENMFWYRQDPGLGLRLIYFSYDVKMKEKGDIPEGYSVSREKKERFSLILESASTNQTSMYLCASSSSPGWDSPSGANVLTFGAGSRLTVL.

V is TRBV11-2 and J is TRBJ2-1; 12 bases agree with TRBD2. Germline lookup yields CDR1 SGHAT and CDR2 FQNNGV. The V gene end was trimmed by 4 bases and the J gene end by 0 bases; junction bases not matched to a gene: 4. The CDR3 has 17 residues. The DNA for the CDR3 is TGTGCCAGCAGCTCCCTAGCGGGAGGGAGCTCCTACAATGAGCAGTTCTTC. Amino acids: CASSSLAGGSSYNEQFF.

This rearrangement joins TRBV4-3 to TRBJ2-1; 14 bases are a match to TRBD2. The CDR3 length is 17 residues. Per the germline V gene, CDR1 is LGHNA and CDR2 is YSLEER. After removal of 4 bases from V and 1 base from J, the junction contained 3 bases not matched to a gene. The CDR3 region is CASSLGLAGGSYNEQFF. CDR3 bases: TGCGCCAGCAGCCTCGGACTAGCGGGAGGATCCTACAATGAGCAGTTCTTC.

This chain connects TRBV27 to TRBJ2-7, with TRBD2 matching 11 bases. Germline V lookup: CDR1 MNHEY, CDR2 SMNVEV (reference sequence). The CDR3 is made up of 15 amino acids. Trimming removed 5 bases from V and 6 bases from J; junction bases left unmatched: 9. The DNA for the CDR3 is TGTGCCAGCAGTCCCCCGGCTAGCGGGAGGATCGAGCAGTACTTC. Amino acids: CASSPPASGRIEQYF.

The count of this clone is one. The chain couples TRBV10-3 to TRBJ1-2; 7 bases fit TRBD1. From germline, CDR1 is ENHRY and CDR2 SYGVKD. The CDR3 sequence is 17 residues long. V dropped 2 bases and J dropped 4; count of bases not matched to a gene: 13. The CDR3, as DNA: TGTGCCATCAGTGAGCCCCACCGGGACAGTTCCTTCTATGGCTACACCTTC. Encoded protein: CAISEPHRDSSFYGYTF.

The rearrangement joins TRBV28 to TRBJ2-7, with TRBD1 as a possible D gene (6 bases). The CDR3 sequence is 16 residues long. CDR1 and CDR2 from the germline V gene are MDHEN and SYDVKM. Deletions cut 5 bases from V and 0 bases from J, with 17 bases between. The CDR3 bases are TGTGCCAGCAGTCCCCACGCAGGGGTCGACTCCTACGAGCAGTACTTC. Encoded protein: CASSPHAGVDSYEQYF.

J is TRBJ2-1 and V is TRBV9, with 8 bases lining up with TRBD2. In germline, CDR1 is SGDLS, CDR2 YYNGEE. J lost 10 bases, V lost 4 bases, and 13 bases had no gene match. The CDR3 length is 15 residues. The DNA of the CDR3 is TGTGCCAGCAGCCCCGGGGTAGCGGGATTTGGCGAGCAGTTCTTC. It translates to CASSPGVAGFGEQFF.

V usage is TRBV29-1 and J usage is TRBJ2-4; tentatively, D is TRBD2 (6 bases). The V gene lost 1 base and the J gene lost 9 bases, with 16 bases spanning the gap. This CDR3 has 14 residues. Germline V gives CDR1 SQVTM, CDR2 ANQGSEA. Written as DNA, the CDR3 is TGCAGCGTTGAAGCGGGCGGGGTGTTTGGCATTCAGTACTTC. The encoded protein is CSVEAGGVFGIQYF.

To note about this clone: Other DNA sequences of this sample code for an identical CDR3. V gene TRBV28 combines with J gene TRBJ1-4, with D possibly matching TRBD1 (5 bases). This CDR3 contains 12 residues. Trimming removed 2 bases at V and 7 bases at J, with 5 bases between. Germline V gene sequence: CDR1 MDHEN, CDR2 SYDVKM. The CDR3 region has the DNA TGTGCCAGCAGTTTAGGGGGTGAAAAACTGTTTTTT. Its protein is CASSLGGEKLFF.

This clone was recorded a few times. This chain uses TRBV28 with TRBJ1-5; D is unresolved. This CDR3 comprises 13 residues. Between the trimmed V and J ends, which lost 5 bases and 10 bases, there was a span of 15 bases. The germline gives CDR1 MDHEN, CDR2 SYDVKM. CDR3 amino acids: CASSLGGNYPQHF. For the CDR3, the DNA is TGTGCCAGCAGTCTAGGAGGGAATTATCCCCAGCATTTT.

The chain employs TRBV28 and TRBJ2-1; D perhaps matches TRBD1 (5 bases). CDR3 length: 17 amino acids. Germline lookup yields CDR1 MDHEN and CDR2 SYDVKM. The V end was cut by 8 bases, the J end by 0 bases, with 20 bases between. CDR3 region: CASLQWGSLSSYNEQFF. CDR3 bases: TGTGCCAGCCTCCAATGGGGCAGTCTTAGCTCCTACAATGAGCAGTTCTTC.

The chain joins TRBV27 to TRBJ2-7; D is ambiguous. CDR1 MNHEY and CDR2 SMNVEV come from the germline V gene (reference sequence). This CDR3 is 13 amino acids long. Trimming stripped 5 bases from V and 6 bases from J, with 14 bases between. The CDR3 nucleotides read TGTGCCAGCAGTCCCAACCCACCGGGCGAGCAGTACTTC. This sequence encodes CASSPNPPGEQYF.

The chain recombines TRBV15 with TRBJ2-3, with D perhaps TRBD2 (5 bases). The germline gives CDR1 LNHNV, CDR2 YYDKDF (reference sequence). V lost 2 bases and J lost 2, with 8 bases in between. The CDR3 extends over 14 amino acids. DNA of the CDR3: TGTGCCACCAGCAGAAAACTAGTCACAGATACGCAGTATTTT. Its translation: CATSRKLVTDTQYF. The variable domain in full, with the rest retrieved from reference TRBV15 and TRBJ2-3, is DAMVIQNPRYQVTQFGKPVTLSCSQTLNHNVMYWYQQKSSQAPKLLFHYYDKDFNNEADTPDNFQSRRPNTSFCFLDIRSPGLGDTAMYLCATSRKLVTDTQYFGPGTRLTVL.

V gene TRBV6-4 combines with J gene TRBJ1-2, with unresolved D. Per the germline V gene, CDR1 is MRHNA and CDR2 is SNTAGT. Trimming shortened V by 3 bases and J by 3 bases, and 14 bases separated the two germline ends. This CDR3 region has 15 residues. CDR3 sequence reads: CASSESHGFDYGYTF. Here the CDR3 DNA reads TGTGCCAGCAGTGAGTCCCACGGATTCGACTATGGCTACACCTTC.

The V and J genes are TRBV4-2 and TRBJ2-2, with TRBD1 as a possible D gene (6 bases). Trimming removed 3 bases from V and 1 base from J, with 12 bases in between. The CDR3 has 16 amino acids. Germline lookup yields CDR1 LGHNA and CDR2 YNFKEQ. The CDR3 sequence: CASSHPDRLNTGELFF. The CDR3 nucleotides read TGTGCCAGCAGCCACCCCGACAGGCTGAACACCGGGGAGCTGTTTTTT.

The CDR3 bases are TGTGCCTGGAGTGTACCCGGGCGGGCAGGGAGCTCCTACGAGCAGTACTTC. The encoded protein is CAWSVPGRAGSSYEQYF. The chain combines TRBV30 with TRBJ2-7; D tentatively reads TRBD1 or TRBD2 (5 bases each). This CDR3 region has 17 residues. V was shortened by 0 bases and J by 0 bases, with 18 bases between the two germline ends. Germline values: CDR1 GTSNPN, CDR2 SVGIG (reference sequence).

The chain carries TRBV7-8 and TRBJ2-3, with 12 bases aligning to TRBD2. V was pared by 6 bases and J by 4 bases, with 2 bases of the junction left unmatched. CDR1 and CDR2 from the germline V gene are SGHVS and FQNEAQ. The CDR3 totals 14 residues. The CDR3 coding sequence is TGTGCCAGCAGGACTAGCGGGAGTGCAGATACGCAGTATTTT. Its protein product is CASRTSGSADTQYF.

The CDR3 DNA is TGCGCCAGCAGCTTGAACGCAGTCCCCTCTAATGAAAAACTGTTTTTT. Protein sequence: CASSLNAVPSNEKLFF. The chain links TRBV5-1 to TRBJ1-4, with D unresolved. The CDR3 has 16 residues. From germline, CDR1 is SGHRS and CDR2 YFSETQ. V was trimmed by 1 base and J by 3 bases, leaving 13 bases between them.

V and J are TRBV7-2 and TRBJ2-7; 8 nucleotides agree with TRBD2. CDR3 size: 14 residues. The germline CDR1 and CDR2 sequences are SGHTA and FQGNSA. Unmatched junction bases numbered 5, after V lost 4 bases and J lost 3 bases. The CDR3: CASSSRGGLYEQYF. Here the CDR3 DNA reads TGTGCCAGCAGCTCCCGGGGGGGACTCTACGAGCAGTACTTC.

The rearrangement joins TRBV27 to TRBJ2-3; D not resolved. The CDR3 extends over 13 amino acids. Trimming stripped 4 bases from V and 2 bases from J, with 7 bases between. Germline assignment: CDR1 MNHEY and CDR2 SMNVEV (reference sequence). The CDR3 protein is CASSSWNTDTQYF. CDR3 nucleotides: TGTGCCAGCAGTTCCTGGAACACAGATACGCAGTATTTT.

The chain combines TRBV19 with TRBJ1-1, with D maybe TRBD1 (6 bases). The germline V gene encodes CDR1 LNHDA and CDR2 SQIVND (reference sequence). The CDR3 has 14 residues. V lost 5 bases and J 1 base, leaving 11 bases between the germline ends. The CDR3 protein is CASSPGHTNTEAFF. DNA of the CDR3: TGTGCCAGTAGTCCGGGACACACGAACACTGAAGCTTTCTTT.

The chain links TRBV4-1 to TRBJ1-2; a weak D match, TRBD1 (6 bases). CDR3 size: 14 residues. Germline CDR1 reads MGHRA; CDR2 reads YSYEKL. Deletions cut 4 bases from V and 0 bases from J, with 9 bases between. CDR3 in amino acids: CASSLEGANYGYTF. The CDR3 bases are TGCGCCAGCAGCCTCGAGGGGGCTAACTATGGCTACACCTTC.